Sequencing of this T cell receptor (beta chain) was carried out in a study of shared clonotypes between healthy human individuals. In the authors' methods: ImmunoSEQ only sent back junction sequences with no quality scores, so filtering was done differently. TCRdb's copy holds only in-frame clones and misses some; the assay was immunoSEQ multiplex PCR. D and trimming were read from the DNA, whereas the V and J calls and clone size are those reported in that table. The table lists some 2,000,000 clones, about 95% of them singletons. Findings of the study overall: Naive subsets, compared against memory subsets, generally had larger estimated richness values. It was anticipated that sequencing depth would influence how many clonotypes donors shared.

This clone has more than one count but fewer than ten. Its antigen remains unknown. The naive CD8 subset, CD45RO-negative cells positively selected for CCR7, excluded terminally differentiated effector memory CD45RA+ cells. Those who donated were healthy HIV-negative adults, with no recent acute infections or vaccinations reported. The CDR3 consists of 13 residues. CDR1 and CDR2 (germline): LNHDA, SQIVND (reference sequence). Trimming shortened V by 6 bases and J by 7 bases, and 15 bases separated the two germline ends. The TCR sequence derives from a man aged 18 to 29 in good health. The V call is TRBV19, the J call TRBJ1-1, with D perhaps matching TRBD1 (5 bases). Sequencing used naive CD8+ T cells sorted from blood. CDR3 amino acids: CASSRRWGDEAFF. The DNA for the CDR3 is TGTGCCAGTAGCCGCCGGTGGGGGGATGAAGCTTTCTTT.